These 5 T cell receptor beta chains share one sample of origin, sequenced in a study of T cell responses to AZD1222 COVID-19 vaccine. Assay: immunoSEQ multiplex PCR; the TCRdb copy retains only in-frame clones and omits some. The sample contains about 160,000 clones, 85% to 90% of which appear only once. The material was peripheral blood, obtained on day 0 of AZD1222 vaccination. Receptors originate from an adult in good health.

This rearrangement joins TRBV6-4 to TRBJ1-6; D gene uncertain. Per the germline V gene, CDR1 is MRHNA and CDR2 is SNTAGT. Trimming took off 3 bases at V and 5 bases at J, with 8 bases between the two ends. The CDR3 has 14 amino acids. The CDR3 here is CASSEGFDNSPLHF. CDR3 bases: TGTGCCAGCAGTGAGGGTTTCGATAATTCACCCCTCCACTTT.

The CDR3: CASGDRAFSGANVLTF. DNA for the CDR3: TGTGCCAGCGGGGACAGGGCCTTCTCTGGGGCCAACGTCCTGACTTTC. This chain links TRBV27 with TRBJ2-6; 9 nucleotides align to TRBD1. The V and J ends lost 8 bases and 0 bases, in that order; junction bases with no gene match: 5. CDR3 size: 16 residues. The germline gives CDR1 MNHEY, CDR2 SMNVEV (reference sequence).

This clone was picked up one time. The gene calls are TRBV5-1 and TRBJ2-5, with 8 positions matching TRBD2. Losses at the gene ends were 7 bases for V and 2 bases for J; bases not matched to a gene: 7. The CDR3 is made up of 14 amino acids. Germline V gene data show CDR1 as SGHRS and CDR2 as YFSETQ. This CDR3 reads CASGSSGGQETQYF. The CDR3 nucleotides are TGCGCCAGCGGATCCTCGGGAGGGCAAGAGACCCAGTACTTC.

A note on this clone: A clone one base away is much larger, so this may be a read error. The V call is TRBV24-1, the J call TRBJ1-3; perhaps TRBD1 as D (5 bases). CDR3 length equals 13 residues. CDR1 KGHDR and CDR2 SFDVKD come from the germline V gene. Trimming removed 12 bases from V and 2 bases from J, with 13 bases in between. The CDR3 loop is CASPDKAGNTIYF. As DNA, the CDR3 is TGTGCCTCCCCGGACAAGGCTGGAAACACCATATATTTT.

The chain links TRBV7-2 to TRBJ1-5; TRBD1 might be the D (6 bases). This CDR3 region has 14 residues. Germline V lookup: CDR1 SGHTA, CDR2 FQGNSA. The V gene lost 1 base and the J gene lost 9 bases, with 13 bases spanning the gap. CDR3: CASSLEVRGTPQHF. The CDR3 bases are TGTGCCAGCAGCTTAGAAGTCAGGGGTACGCCCCAGCATTTT.